Listed below are T cell receptor beta chains from one sample, sequenced in a study of T cells expressing NK-cell markers. TCRdb re-called the 5' RACE reads; one entry per CDR3 protein, DNA not given. This sample carries hundreds of thousands of distinct CDR3 sequences, with approximately 3.6% going to the ten biggest clones. The sample taken for sequencing was blood T cells: a sorted CD56 or NKG2C T cell subset, CD4+ or CD8+ T cells, or bulk PBMC T cells (not recorded which). The origin of the receptors is a man aged 18 to 29 in good health. CDR3s include the opening cysteine and the closing phenylalanine or tryptophan.

j_call | v_call | cdr3_aa
TRBJ2-1 | TRBV6-1 | CASSSGTSGRNEQFF
TRBJ1-1 | TRBV12-3/TRBV12-4 | CASSPMGVGVAFF
TRBJ2-2 | TRBV20-1 | CSASAQGNTGELFF
TRBJ1-4 | TRBV7-2 | CASSSTQGLGEKLFF
TRBJ2-2 | TRBV20-1 | CSADSADPYTGELFF
TRBJ2-2 | TRBV6-1 | CASSEPASPTGELFF
TRBJ2-1 | TRBV10-2 | CASSERGLAGYNEQFF
TRBJ2-2 | TRBV11-1 | CASSPRPGLAGSRPGELFF
TRBJ2-3 | TRBV24-1 | CATSVQGARADTQYF
TRBJ2-2 | TRBV5-1 | CASPFIRGDYTGELFF
TRBJ2-1 | TRBV10-3 | CAISESGGSTQFF
TRBJ2-1 | TRBV6-2/TRBV6-3 | CASSALTGSSYNEQFF
TRBJ2-7 | TRBV20-1 | CSARTGDVYEQYF
TRBJ1-2 | TRBV29-1 | CSATWGRSGGYTF
TRBJ2-2 | TRBV4-2 | CASSQEGGLDPTGELFF
TRBJ2-7 | TRBV21-1 | CAVGRDYISYEQYF
TRBJ1-2 | TRBV2 | CASRATGILNYGYTF
TRBJ1-2 | TRBV7-9 | CASRLGGSANYGYTF
TRBJ2-5 | TRBV6-1 | CASSSHTEETQYF
TRBJ2-1 | TRBV5-1 | CASSWKGPPGTSYNEQFF
TRBJ2-3 | TRBV5-1 | CASSQALTGADTQYF
TRBJ1-5 | TRBV6-5 | CASSLTGGSNQPQHF
TRBJ1-1 | TRBV18 | CASSLQGLVTEAFF
TRBJ2-7 | TRBV7-8 | CASSLFARASGRPTEQYF
TRBJ2-1 | TRBV6-5 | CASSYNGGRNEQFF
TRBJ2-1 | TRBV5-5 | CASSLEREGLNEQFF
TRBJ1-2 | TRBV12-3/TRBV12-4 | CASSRFGTGDGYTF
TRBJ2-3 | TRBV7-9 | CASSLVTSGSSTDTQYF